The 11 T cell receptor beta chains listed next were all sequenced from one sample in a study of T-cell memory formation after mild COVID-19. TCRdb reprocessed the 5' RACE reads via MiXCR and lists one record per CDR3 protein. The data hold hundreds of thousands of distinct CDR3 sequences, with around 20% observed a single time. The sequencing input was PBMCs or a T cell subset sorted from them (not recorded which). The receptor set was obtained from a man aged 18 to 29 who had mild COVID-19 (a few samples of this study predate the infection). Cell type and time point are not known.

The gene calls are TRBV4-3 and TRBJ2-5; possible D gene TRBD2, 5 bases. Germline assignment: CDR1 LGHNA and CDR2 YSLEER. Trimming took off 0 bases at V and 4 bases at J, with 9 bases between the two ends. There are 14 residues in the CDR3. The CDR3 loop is CASSQDRAGETQYF. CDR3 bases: TGCGCCAGCAGCCAAGACCGCGCGGGAGAGACCCAGTACTTC.

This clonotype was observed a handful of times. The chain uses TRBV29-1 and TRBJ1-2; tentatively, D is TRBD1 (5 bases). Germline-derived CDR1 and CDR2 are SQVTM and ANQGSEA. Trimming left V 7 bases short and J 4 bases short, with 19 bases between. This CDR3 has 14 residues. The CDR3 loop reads CSAETVGDPYGYTF. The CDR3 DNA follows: TGCAGCGCCGAGACGGTAGGGGACCCCTATGGCTACACCTTC.

CDR3 sequence reads: CASSGTTLAGGELFF. As DNA, the CDR3 is TGTGCCAGCAGCGGCACGACCCTCGCGGGCGGGGAGCTGTTTTTT. The chain uses TRBV9 and TRBJ2-2; D is possibly TRBD2 (5 bases). With 3 bases removed from V and 7 bases from J, the gap between germline ends came to 16 bases. This CDR3 is 15 amino acids long. The germline V gene has CDR1 SGDLS and CDR2 YYNGEE. Filled out from reference TRBV9 and TRBJ2-2, the complete variable domain reads DSGVTQTPKHLITATGQRVTLRCSPRSGDLSVYWYQQSLDQGLQFLIQYYNGEERAKGNILERFSAQQFPDLHSELNLSSLELGDSALYFCASSGTTLAGGELFFGEGSRLTVL.

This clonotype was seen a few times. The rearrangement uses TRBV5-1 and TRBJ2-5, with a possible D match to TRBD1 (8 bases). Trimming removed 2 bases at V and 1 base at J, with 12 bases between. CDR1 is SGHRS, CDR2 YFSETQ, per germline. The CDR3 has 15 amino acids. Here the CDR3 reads CASSLQGGIQETQYF. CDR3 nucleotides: TGCGCCAGCAGCTTACAGGGGGGGATCCAAGAGACCCAGTACTTC.

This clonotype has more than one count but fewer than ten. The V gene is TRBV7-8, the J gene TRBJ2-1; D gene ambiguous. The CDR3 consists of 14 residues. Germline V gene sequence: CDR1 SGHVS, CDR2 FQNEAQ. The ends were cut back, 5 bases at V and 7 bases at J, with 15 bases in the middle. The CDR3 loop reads CASSAGSTSNEQFF. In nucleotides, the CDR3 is TGTGCCAGCAGCGCCGGGTCCACCTCTAATGAGCAGTTCTTC.

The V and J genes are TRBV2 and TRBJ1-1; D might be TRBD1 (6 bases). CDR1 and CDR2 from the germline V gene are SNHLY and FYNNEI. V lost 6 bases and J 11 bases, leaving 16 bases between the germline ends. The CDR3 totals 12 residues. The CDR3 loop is CASRTNREGAFF. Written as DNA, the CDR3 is TGTGCCAGCAGAACCAACAGGGAGGGGGCTTTCTTT.

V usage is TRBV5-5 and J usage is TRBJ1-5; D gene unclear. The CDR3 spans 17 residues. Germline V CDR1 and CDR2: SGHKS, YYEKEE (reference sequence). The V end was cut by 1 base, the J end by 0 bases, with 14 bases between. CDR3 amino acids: CASSLRLGKYSNQPQHF. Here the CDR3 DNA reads TGTGCCAGCAGCTTGAGGCTCGGGAAATATAGCAATCAGCCCCAGCATTTT.

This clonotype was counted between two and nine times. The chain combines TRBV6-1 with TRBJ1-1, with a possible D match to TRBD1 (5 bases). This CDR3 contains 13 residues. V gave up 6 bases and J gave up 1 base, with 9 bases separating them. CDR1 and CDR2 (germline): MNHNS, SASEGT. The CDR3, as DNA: TGTGCCAGCAGGGACATTTGGAACACTGAAGCTTTCTTT. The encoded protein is CASRDIWNTEAFF.

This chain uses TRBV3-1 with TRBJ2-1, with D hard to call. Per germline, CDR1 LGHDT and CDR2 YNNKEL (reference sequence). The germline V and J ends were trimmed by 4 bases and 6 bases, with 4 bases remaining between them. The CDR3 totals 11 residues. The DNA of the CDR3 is TGTGCCAGCAGCCGAGCCAATGAGCAGTTCTTC. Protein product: CASSRANEQFF.

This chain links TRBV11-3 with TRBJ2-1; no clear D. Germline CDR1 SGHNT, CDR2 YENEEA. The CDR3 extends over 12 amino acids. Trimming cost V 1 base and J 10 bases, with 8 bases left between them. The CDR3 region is CASSLAGGEQFF. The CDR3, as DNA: TGTGCCAGCAGCTTAGCCGGTGGCGAGCAGTTCTTC.

CDR3 sequence: CASSARGENTEAFF. The CDR3, as DNA: TGTGCCAGCAGTGCCCGGGGAGAGAACACTGAAGCTTTCTTT. The chain is built from TRBV2 and TRBJ1-1, with unresolved D. Germline V lookup: CDR1 SNHLY, CDR2 FYNNEI. The V end lost 4 bases, the J end lost 1 base, and 10 bases lay between the germline ends. This CDR3 is built from 14 residues. Combining the CDR3 with reference TRBV2 and TRBJ1-1 gives the whole variable domain EPEVTQTPSHQVTQMGQEVILRCVPISNHLYFYWYRQILGQKVEFLVSFYNNEISEKSEIFDDQFSVERPDGSNFTLKIRSTKLEDSAMYFCASSARGENTEAFFGQGTRLTVV.